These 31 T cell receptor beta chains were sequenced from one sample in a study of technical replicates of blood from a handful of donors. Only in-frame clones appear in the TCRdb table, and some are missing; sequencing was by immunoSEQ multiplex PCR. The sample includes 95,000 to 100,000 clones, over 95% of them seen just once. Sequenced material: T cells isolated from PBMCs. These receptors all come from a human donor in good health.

The CDR3 nucleotides read TGTGCCAGCAGTGGGCGGACTAGCGTGAACAATGAGCAGTTCTTC. Translated, it gives CASSGRTSVNNEQFF. The chain is built from TRBV28 and TRBJ2-1; 9 positions match TRBD2. Germline values: CDR1 MDHEN, CDR2 SYDVKM. This CDR3 is 15 amino acids long. V lost 5 bases and J lost 5; bases outside the gene matches: 7.

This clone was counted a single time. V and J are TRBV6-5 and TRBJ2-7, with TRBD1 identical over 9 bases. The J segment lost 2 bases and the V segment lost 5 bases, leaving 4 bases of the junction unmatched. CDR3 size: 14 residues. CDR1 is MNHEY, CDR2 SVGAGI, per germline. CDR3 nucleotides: TGTGCCAGCAGTCGGACAGGGGTCACCTACGAGCAGTACTTC. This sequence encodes CASSRTGVTYEQYF.

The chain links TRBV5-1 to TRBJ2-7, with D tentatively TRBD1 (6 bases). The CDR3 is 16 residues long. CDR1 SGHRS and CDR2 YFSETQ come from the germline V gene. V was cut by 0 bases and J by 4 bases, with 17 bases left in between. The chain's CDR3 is CASSLGQAKALYEQYF. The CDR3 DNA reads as TGCGCCAGCAGCTTGGGACAGGCGAAGGCACTATACGAGCAGTACTTC.

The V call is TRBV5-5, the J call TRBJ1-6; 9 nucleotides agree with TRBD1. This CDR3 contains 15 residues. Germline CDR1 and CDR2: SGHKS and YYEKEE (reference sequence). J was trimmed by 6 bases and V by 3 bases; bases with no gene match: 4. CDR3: CASSSGTGTNSPLHF. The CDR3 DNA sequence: TGTGCCAGCAGCTCCGGGACAGGGACTAATTCACCCCTCCACTTT.

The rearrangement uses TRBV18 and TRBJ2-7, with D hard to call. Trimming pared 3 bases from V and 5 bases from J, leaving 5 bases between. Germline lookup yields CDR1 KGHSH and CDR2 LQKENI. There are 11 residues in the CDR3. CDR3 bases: TGTGCCAGCTCACCGGCGGACGAGCAGTACTTC. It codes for CASSPADEQYF.

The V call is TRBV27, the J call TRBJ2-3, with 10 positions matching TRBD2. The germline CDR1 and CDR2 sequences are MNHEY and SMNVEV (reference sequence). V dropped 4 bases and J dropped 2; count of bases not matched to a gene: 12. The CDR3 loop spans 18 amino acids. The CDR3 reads CASSSRDSGRAVTDTQYF. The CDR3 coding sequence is TGTGCCAGCAGTTCAAGGGACAGCGGGAGGGCCGTCACAGATACGCAGTATTTT.

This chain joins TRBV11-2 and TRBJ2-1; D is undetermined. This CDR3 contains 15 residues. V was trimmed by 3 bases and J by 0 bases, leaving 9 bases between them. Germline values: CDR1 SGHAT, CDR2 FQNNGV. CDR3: CASSFLRSSYNEQFF. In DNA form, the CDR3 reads TGTGCCAGCAGCTTTCTCCGGAGCTCCTACAATGAGCAGTTCTTC.

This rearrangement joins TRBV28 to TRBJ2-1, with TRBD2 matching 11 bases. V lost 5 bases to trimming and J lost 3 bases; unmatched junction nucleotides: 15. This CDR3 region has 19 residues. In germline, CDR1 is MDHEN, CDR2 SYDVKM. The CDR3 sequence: CASSPEGLAGGFFYNEQFF. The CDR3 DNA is TGTGCCAGCAGTCCAGAAGGGCTAGCGGGAGGTTTTTTCTACAATGAGCAGTTCTTC. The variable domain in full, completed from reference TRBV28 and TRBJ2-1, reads DVKVTQSSRYLVKRTGEKVFLECVQDMDHENMFWYRQDPGLGLRLIYFSYDVKMKEKGDIPEGYSVSREKKERFSLILESASTNQTSMYLCASSPEGLAGGFFYNEQFFGPGTRLTVL.

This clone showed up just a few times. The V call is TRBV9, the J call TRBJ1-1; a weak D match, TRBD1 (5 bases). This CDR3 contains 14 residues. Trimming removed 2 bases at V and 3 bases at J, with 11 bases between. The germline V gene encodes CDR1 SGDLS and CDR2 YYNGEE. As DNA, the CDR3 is TGTGCCAGCAGCGTGGTGGGGGGGGACACTGAAGCTTTCTTT. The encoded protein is CASSVVGGDTEAFF.

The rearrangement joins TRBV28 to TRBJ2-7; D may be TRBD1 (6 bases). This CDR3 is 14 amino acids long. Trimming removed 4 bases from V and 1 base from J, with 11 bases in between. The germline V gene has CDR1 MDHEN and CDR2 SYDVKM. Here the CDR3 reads CASSSRTESYEQYF. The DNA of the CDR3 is TGTGCCAGCAGTTCTAGGACAGAGTCCTACGAGCAGTACTTC.

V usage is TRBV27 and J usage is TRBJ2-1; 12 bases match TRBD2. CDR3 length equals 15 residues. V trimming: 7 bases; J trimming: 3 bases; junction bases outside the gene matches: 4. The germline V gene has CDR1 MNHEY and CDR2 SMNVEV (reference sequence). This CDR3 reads CASMAGLAGYNEQFF. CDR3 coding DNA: TGTGCCAGCATGGCGGGACTAGCGGGCTACAATGAGCAGTTCTTC.

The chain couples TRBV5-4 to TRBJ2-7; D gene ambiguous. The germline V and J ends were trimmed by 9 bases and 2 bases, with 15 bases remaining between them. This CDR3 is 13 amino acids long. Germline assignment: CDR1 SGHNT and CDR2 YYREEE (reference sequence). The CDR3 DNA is TGTGCCACCACAGATAGTAATGCCTACGAGCAGTACTTC. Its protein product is CATTDSNAYEQYF.

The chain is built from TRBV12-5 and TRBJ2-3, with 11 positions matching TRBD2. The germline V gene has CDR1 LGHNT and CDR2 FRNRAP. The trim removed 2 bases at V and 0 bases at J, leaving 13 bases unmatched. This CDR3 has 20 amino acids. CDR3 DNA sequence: TGTGCTAGTGGTTTGATACTAGCGGGGGCGCTGCTGTCTAGCACAGATACGCAGTATTTT. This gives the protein CASGLILAGALLSSTDTQYF.

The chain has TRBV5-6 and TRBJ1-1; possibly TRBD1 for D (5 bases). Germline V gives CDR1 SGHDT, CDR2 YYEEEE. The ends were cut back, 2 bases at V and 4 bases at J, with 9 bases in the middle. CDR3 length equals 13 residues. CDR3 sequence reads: CASSLGDTTEAFF. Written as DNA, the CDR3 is TGTGCCAGCAGCTTAGGGGATACCACTGAAGCTTTCTTT.

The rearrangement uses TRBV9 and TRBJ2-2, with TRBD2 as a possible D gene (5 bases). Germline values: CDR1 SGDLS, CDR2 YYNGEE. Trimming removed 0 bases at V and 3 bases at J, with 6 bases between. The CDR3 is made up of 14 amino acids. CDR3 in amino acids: CASSVGRDTGELFF. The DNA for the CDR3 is TGTGCCAGCAGCGTAGGGCGGGACACCGGGGAGCTGTTTTTT.

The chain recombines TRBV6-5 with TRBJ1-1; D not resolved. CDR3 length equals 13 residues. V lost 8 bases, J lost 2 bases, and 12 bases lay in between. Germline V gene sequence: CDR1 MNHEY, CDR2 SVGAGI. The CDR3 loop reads CASLRVGNTEAFF. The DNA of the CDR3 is TGTGCCAGCCTTCGTGTGGGCAACACTGAAGCTTTCTTT.

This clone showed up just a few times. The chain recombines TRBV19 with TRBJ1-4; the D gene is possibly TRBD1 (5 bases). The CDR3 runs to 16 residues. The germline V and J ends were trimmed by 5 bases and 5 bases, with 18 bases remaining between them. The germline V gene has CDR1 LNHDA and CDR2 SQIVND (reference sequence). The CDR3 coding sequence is TGTGCCAGTAGTCGGCAAGCGACAGTTGGGAATGAAAAACTGTTTTTT. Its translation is CASSRQATVGNEKLFF. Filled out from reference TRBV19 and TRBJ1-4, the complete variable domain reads DGGITQSPKYLFRKEGQNVTLSCEQNLNHDAMYWYRQDPGQGLRLIYYSQIVNDFQKGDIAEGYSVSREKKESFPLTVTSAQKNPTAFYLCASSRQATVGNEKLFFGSGTQLSVL.

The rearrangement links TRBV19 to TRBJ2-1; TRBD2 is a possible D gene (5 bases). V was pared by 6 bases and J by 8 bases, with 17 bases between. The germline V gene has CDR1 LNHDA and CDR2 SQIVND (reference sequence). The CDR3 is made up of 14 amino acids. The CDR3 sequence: CASSPLASRDEQFF. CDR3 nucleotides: TGTGCCAGTAGCCCCCTAGCCTCCCGGGATGAGCAGTTCTTC.

The CDR3 bases are TGTGCCAGTATCGGGGGGCAGGGGCTCGCGCAGTATTTT. Translated: CASIGGQGLAQYF. V gene TRBV19 combines with J gene TRBJ2-3; D is possibly TRBD2 (7 bases). This CDR3 has 13 residues. The V end lost 7 bases, the J end lost 10 bases, and 18 bases lay between the germline ends. Germline CDR1 and CDR2: LNHDA and SQIVND (reference sequence). Full variable domain (remainder filled in from reference TRBV19 and TRBJ2-3): DGGITQSPKYLFRKEGQNVTLSCEQNLNHDAMYWYRQDPGQGLRLIYYSQIVNDFQKGDIAEGYSVSREKKESFPLTVTSAQKNPTAFYLCASIGGQGLAQYFGPGTRLTVL.

Here the CDR3 reads CASSRAGGWETQYF. CDR3 sequence (DNA): TGCGCCAGCAGCCGAGCGGGGGGGTGGGAGACCCAGTACTTC. The V call is TRBV4-1, the J call TRBJ2-5; 10 bases align to TRBD2. CDR3 length equals 14 residues. Germline-derived CDR1 and CDR2 are MGHRA and YSYEKL. The junction had 4 bases not matched to a gene; V was cut back by 4 bases and J by 5 bases.

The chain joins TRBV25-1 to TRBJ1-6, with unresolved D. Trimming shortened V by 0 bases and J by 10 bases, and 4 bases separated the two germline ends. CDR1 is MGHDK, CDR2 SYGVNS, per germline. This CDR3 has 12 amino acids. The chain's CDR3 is CASSEYRSPLHF. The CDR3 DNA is TGTGCCAGCAGTGAATATCGGTCACCCCTCCACTTT.

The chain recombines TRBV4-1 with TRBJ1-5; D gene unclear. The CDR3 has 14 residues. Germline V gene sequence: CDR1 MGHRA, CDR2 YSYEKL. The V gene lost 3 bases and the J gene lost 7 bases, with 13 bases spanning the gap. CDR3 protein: CASSQALGWQPQHF. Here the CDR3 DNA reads TGCGCCAGCAGCCAGGCACTCGGGTGGCAGCCCCAGCATTTT.

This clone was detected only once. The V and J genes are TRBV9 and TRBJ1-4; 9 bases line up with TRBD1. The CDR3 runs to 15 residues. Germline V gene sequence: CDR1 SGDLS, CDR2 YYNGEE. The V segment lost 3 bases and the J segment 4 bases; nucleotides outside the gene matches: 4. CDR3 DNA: TGTGCCAGCAGCGCGAGGGACAGGGTTAATGAAAAACTGTTTTTT. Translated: CASSARDRVNEKLFF.

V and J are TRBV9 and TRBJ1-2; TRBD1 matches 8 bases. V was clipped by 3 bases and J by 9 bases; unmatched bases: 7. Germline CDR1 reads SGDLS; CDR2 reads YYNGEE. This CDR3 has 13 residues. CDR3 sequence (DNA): TGTGCCAGCAGCGCAGATACAGGGGGTCGCTACACCTTC. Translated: CASSADTGGRYTF.

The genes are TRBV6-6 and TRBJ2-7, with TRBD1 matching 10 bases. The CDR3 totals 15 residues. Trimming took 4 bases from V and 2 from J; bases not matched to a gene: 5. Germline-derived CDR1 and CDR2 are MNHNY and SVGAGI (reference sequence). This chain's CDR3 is CASSSGDRGAYEQYF. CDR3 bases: TGTGCCAGCAGTTCCGGGGACAGGGGAGCCTACGAGCAGTACTTC.

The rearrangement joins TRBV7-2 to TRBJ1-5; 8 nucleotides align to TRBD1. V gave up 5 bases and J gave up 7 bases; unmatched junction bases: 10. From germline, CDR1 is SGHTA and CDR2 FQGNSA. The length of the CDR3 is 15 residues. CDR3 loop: CASSPTGEVGQPQHF. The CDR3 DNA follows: TGTGCCAGCAGCCCGACAGGGGAGGTAGGACAGCCCCAGCATTTT.

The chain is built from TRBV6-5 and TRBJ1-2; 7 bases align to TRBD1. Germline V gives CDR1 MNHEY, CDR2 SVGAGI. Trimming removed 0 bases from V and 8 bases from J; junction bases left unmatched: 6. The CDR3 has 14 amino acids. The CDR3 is CASSYSNRGWGYTF. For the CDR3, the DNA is TGTGCCAGCAGTTACTCTAACAGGGGATGGGGCTACACCTTC.

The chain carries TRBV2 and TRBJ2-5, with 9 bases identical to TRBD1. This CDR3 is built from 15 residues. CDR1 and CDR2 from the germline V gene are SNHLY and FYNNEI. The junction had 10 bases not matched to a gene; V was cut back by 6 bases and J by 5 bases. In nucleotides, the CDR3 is TGTGCCAGCAGGACCGGGACAGGGTTGGCGGAGACCCAGTACTTC. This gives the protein CASRTGTGLAETQYF.

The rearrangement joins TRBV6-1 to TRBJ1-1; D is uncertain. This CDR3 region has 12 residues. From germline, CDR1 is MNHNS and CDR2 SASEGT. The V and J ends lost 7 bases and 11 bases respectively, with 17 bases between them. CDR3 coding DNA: TGTGCCAGCACCCGAACGGGGAGTGGGGCTTTCTTT. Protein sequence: CASTRTGSGAFF.

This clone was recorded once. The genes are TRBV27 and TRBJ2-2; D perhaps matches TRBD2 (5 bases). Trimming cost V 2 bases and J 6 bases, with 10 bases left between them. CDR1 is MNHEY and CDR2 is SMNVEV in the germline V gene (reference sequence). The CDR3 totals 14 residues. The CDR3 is CASSLTGVPGELFF. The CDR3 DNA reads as TGTGCCAGCAGTTTAACCGGGGTCCCCGGGGAGCTGTTTTTT.

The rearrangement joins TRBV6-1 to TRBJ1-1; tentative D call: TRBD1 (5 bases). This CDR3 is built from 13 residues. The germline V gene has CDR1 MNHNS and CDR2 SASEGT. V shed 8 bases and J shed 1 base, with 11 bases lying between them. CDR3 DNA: TGTGCCAGCTCAAGCCAGGGGAACACTGAAGCTTTCTTT. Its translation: CASSSQGNTEAFF.